Each of the 10 T cell receptor beta chains below was sequenced from the same sample in a study of blood T cell repertoires in COVID-19. TCRdb's copy holds only in-frame clones and misses some; the assay was immunoSEQ multiplex PCR. This table holds nearly 11,000 clones, approximately 85% found once. The sample was peripheral blood. These receptors all stem from a man in his forties or fifties with active COVID-19.

The rearrangement links TRBV5-1 to TRBJ2-3; 9 bases line up with TRBD1. The CDR3 has 16 amino acids. The V and J ends lost 1 base and 2 bases, in that order; junction bases with no gene match: 5. Germline V lookup: CDR1 SGHRS, CDR2 YFSETQ. The CDR3 spells CASSLMTGGFTDTQYF. The CDR3 DNA reads TGCGCCAGCAGCTTGATGACAGGGGGTTTCACAGATACGCAGTATTTT.

This chain connects TRBV19 to TRBJ1-2, with D tentatively TRBD1 (6 bases). V was cut by 0 bases and J by 2 bases, with 13 bases left in between. CDR3 length: 16 residues. The germline V gene encodes CDR1 LNHDA and CDR2 SQIVND (reference sequence). This chain's CDR3 is CASSIDGARGNYGYTF. The CDR3 coding sequence is TGTGCCAGTAGTATAGACGGAGCAAGGGGGAACTATGGCTACACCTTC.

The J gene is TRBJ1-5, the V gene TRBV7-9; D remains ambiguous. The CDR3 contains 12 residues. Per the germline V gene, CDR1 is SEHNR and CDR2 is FQNEAQ (reference sequence). Trimming removed 4 bases from V and 2 bases from J, with 3 bases in between. The CDR3 nucleotides are TGTGCCAGCAGCTCCGGCAATCAGCCCCAGCATTTT. Translation: CASSSGNQPQHF.

With regard to this clone: Other DNA sequences in the sample encode the same CDR3. CDR3 sequence: CASSRLAGAYNEQFF. The DNA for the CDR3 is TGTGCCAGCAGTAGACTAGCGGGAGCATACAATGAGCAGTTCTTC. V gene TRBV27 combines with J gene TRBJ2-1; 12 bases align to TRBD2. The CDR3 is made up of 15 amino acids. Per the germline V gene, CDR1 is MNHEY and CDR2 is SMNVEV (reference sequence). The V and J ends lost 5 bases and 4 bases, in that order; junction bases with no gene match: 3.

The V and J genes are TRBV19 and TRBJ1-4; TRBD1 aligns across 11 bases. V was clipped by 3 bases and J by 0 bases; unmatched bases: 6. Germline V lookup: CDR1 LNHDA, CDR2 SQIVND (reference sequence). The CDR3 has 18 amino acids. CDR3 in DNA: TGTGCCAGTAGTATCCTGCCGGGACAGGGGGCAACTAATGAAAAACTGTTTTTT. It specifies CASSILPGQGATNEKLFF. Drawing the rest from reference TRBV19 and TRBJ1-4, the complete variable domain is DGGITQSPKYLFRKEGQNVTLSCEQNLNHDAMYWYRQDPGQGLRLIYYSQIVNDFQKGDIAEGYSVSREKKESFPLTVTSAQKNPTAFYLCASSILPGQGATNEKLFFGSGTQLSVL.

The chain employs TRBV7-8 and TRBJ1-2; 9 nucleotides agree with TRBD1. The J segment lost 6 bases and the V segment lost 3 bases, leaving 14 bases of the junction unmatched. The germline gives CDR1 SGHVS, CDR2 FQNEAQ. This CDR3 comprises 17 residues. The CDR3 region has the DNA TGTGCCAGCAGCTTGCCGGGACAGGGTTTGGGCATCGATGGCTACACCTTC. Protein product: CASSLPGQGLGIDGYTF.

The rearrangement links TRBV27 to TRBJ2-3; 12 nucleotides agree with TRBD2. J gave up 6 bases and V 6 bases, and 7 bases lay outside the gene matches. In germline, CDR1 is MNHEY, CDR2 SMNVEV (reference sequence). CDR3 length equals 15 residues. Here the CDR3 reads CASRLGLAGSDTQYF. CDR3 in DNA: TGTGCCAGCAGACTCGGACTAGCGGGGTCGGATACGCAGTATTTT.

The rearrangement joins TRBV27 to TRBJ1-2, with TRBD1 matching over 7 bases. The CDR3 covers 14 residues. Germline V gene data show CDR1 as MNHEY and CDR2 as SMNVEV (reference sequence). Germline trimming cut 2 bases from V and 5 bases from J; bases unmatched to any gene: 5. In DNA form, the CDR3 reads TGTGCCAGCAGTTTAACCACAGGGGCTTATGGCTACACCTTC. Translated, it gives CASSLTTGAYGYTF.

The gene calls are TRBV27 and TRBJ2-2, with TRBD2 as a possible D gene (5 bases). Looked up from germline, CDR1 is MNHEY and CDR2 is SMNVEV (reference sequence). With 7 bases removed from V and 4 bases from J, the gap between germline ends came to 25 bases. This CDR3 has 18 amino acids. The CDR3 sequence: CASTLLTPWRPGTGELFF. The DNA for the CDR3 is TGTGCCAGCACCTTACTCACCCCATGGAGGCCGGGCACCGGGGAGCTGTTTTTT.

This sequence joins TRBV7-9 and TRBJ2-3; weak D call: TRBD1 (7 bases). Looked up from germline, CDR1 is SEHNR and CDR2 is FQNEAQ (reference sequence). The CDR3 is made up of 17 amino acids. V was shortened by 1 base and J by 0 bases, with 14 bases between the two germline ends. The CDR3 sequence: CASSLGAEGASTDTQYF. The CDR3 coding sequence is TGTGCCAGCAGCTTAGGAGCGGAGGGGGCTAGCACAGATACGCAGTATTTT.